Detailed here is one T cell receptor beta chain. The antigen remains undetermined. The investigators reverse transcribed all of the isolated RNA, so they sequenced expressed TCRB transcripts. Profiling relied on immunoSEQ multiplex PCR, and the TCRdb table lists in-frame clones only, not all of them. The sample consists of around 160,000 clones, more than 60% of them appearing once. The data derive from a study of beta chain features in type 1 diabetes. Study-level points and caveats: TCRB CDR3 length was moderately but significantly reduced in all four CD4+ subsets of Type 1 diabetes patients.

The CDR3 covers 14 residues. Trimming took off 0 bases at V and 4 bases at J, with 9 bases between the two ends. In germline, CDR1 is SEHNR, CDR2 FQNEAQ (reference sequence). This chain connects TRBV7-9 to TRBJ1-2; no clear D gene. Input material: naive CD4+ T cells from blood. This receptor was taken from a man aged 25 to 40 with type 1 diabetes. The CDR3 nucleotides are TGTGCCAGCAGCTTAGCGATGGGGTTCTATGGCTACACCTTC. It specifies CASSLAMGFYGYTF.